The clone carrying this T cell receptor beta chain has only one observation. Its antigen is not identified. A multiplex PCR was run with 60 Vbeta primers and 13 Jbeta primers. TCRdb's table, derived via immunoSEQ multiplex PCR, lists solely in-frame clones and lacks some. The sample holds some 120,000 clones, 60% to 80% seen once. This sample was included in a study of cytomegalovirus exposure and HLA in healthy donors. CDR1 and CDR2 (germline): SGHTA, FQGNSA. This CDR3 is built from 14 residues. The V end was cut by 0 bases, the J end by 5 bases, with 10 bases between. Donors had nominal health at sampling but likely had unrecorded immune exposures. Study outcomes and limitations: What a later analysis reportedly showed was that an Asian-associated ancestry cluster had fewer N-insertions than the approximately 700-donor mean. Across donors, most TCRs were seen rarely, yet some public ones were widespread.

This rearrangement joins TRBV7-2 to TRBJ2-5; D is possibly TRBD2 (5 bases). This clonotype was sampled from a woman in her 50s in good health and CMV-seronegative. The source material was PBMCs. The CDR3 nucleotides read TGTGCCAGCAGCTTAGCGGGAGCCCGGGAGACCCAGTACTTC. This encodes CASSLAGARETQYF.